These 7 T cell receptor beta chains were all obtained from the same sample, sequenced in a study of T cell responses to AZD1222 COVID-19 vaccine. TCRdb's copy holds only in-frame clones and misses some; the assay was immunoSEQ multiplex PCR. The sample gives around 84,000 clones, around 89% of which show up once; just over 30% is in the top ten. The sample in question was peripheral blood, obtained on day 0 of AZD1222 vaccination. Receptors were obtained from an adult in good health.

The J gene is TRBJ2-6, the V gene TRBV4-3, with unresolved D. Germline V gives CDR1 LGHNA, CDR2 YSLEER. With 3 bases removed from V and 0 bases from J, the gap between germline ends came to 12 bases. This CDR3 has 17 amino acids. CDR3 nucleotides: TGCGCCAGCAGCCAGTCTACGCTAAGCTCTGGGGCCAACGTCCTGACTTTC. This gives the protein CASSQSTLSSGANVLTF.

CDR3: CASSFGVGELFF. Written as DNA, the CDR3 is TGTGCCAGCAGTTTCGGGGTCGGGGAGCTGTTTTTT. V is TRBV12-3 or TRBV12-4 and J is TRBJ2-2; D might be TRBD2 (5 bases). The CDR3 contains 12 residues. V lost 3 bases and J lost 7, with 6 bases in between.

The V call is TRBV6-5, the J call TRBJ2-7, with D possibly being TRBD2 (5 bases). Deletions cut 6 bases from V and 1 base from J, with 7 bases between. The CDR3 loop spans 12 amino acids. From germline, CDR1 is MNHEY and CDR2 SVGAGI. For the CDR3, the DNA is TGTGCCAGCAGAGGAGGTTCCTACGAGCAGTACTTC. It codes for CASRGGSYEQYF.

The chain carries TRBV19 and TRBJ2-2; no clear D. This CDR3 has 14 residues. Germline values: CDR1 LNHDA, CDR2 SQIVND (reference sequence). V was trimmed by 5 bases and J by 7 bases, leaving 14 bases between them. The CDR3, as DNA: TGTGCCAGTAGTCCTTTCCAGGCGAGCGGGGAGCTGTTTTTT. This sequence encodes CASSPFQASGELFF. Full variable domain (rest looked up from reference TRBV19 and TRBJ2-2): DGGITQSPKYLFRKEGQNVTLSCEQNLNHDAMYWYRQDPGQGLRLIYYSQIVNDFQKGDIAEGYSVSREKKESFPLTVTSAQKNPTAFYLCASSPFQASGELFFGEGSRLTVL.

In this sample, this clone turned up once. Written as DNA, the CDR3 is TGTGCCAGCAGCTTAGGGGCCAATGAGCAGTTCTTC. This encodes CASSLGANEQFF. The chain combines TRBV7-9 with TRBJ2-1; D is uncertain. V lost 1 base and J 6 bases, leaving 4 bases between the germline ends. This CDR3 is 12 amino acids long. Germline CDR1 is SEHNR and CDR2 is FQNEAQ (reference sequence). The full variable domain, completed using reference TRBV7-9 and TRBJ2-1, is DTGVSQNPRHKITKRGQNVTFRCDPISEHNRLYWYRQTLGQGPEFLTYFQNEAQLEKSRLLSDRFSAERPKGSFSTLEIQRTEQGDSAMYLCASSLGANEQFFGPGTRLTVL.

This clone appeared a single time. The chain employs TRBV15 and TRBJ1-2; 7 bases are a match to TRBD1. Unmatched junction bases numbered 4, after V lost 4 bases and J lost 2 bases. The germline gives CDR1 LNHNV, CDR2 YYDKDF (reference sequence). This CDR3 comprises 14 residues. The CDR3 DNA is TGTGCCACCAGCATCGACAGGGCGAACTATGGCTACACCTTC. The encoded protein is CATSIDRANYGYTF.

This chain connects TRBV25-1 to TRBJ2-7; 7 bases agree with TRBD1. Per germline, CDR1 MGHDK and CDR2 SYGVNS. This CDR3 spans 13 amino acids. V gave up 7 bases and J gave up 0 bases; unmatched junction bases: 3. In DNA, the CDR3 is TGTGCCAGCAAGGGACAGCGCTCCTACGAGCAGTACTTC. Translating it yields CASKGQRSYEQYF.